The clone carrying this T cell receptor beta chain was recorded many times. Its antigen is still unknown. This sample stems from a study of T cell repertoires in cytomegalovirus infection. Study details: Used in the study were CMV epitopes, some recently identified and HLA-C-restricted, others well-studied and HLA-B-restricted. Both CMV infection and a matching HLA type were indicated by public TCR beta signatures. Study-level results: CMV-specific TCR beta clonotypes restricted by HLA-C dominated the ex vivo response. Individuals carrying CMV plus the relevant HLA were identified by cumulative frequency of public TCR beta families.

TCRdb re-derived calls from the reads in MiXCR, one entry per CDR3 protein. This table holds roughly 700,000 distinct CDR3 sequences, 30% to 35% found once. The sample in question was cultured PBMCs, obtained from culture after CMV antigen stimulation. This TCR was sampled from a human donor in good health (CMV status not recorded). Some clones in this sample may be carry-over from other donors' samples.

Here the CDR3 DNA reads TGTGCCAGCACTACGACGGCAGGGAACAATGAGCAGTTCTTC. Encoded protein: CASTTTAGNNEQFF. V and J are TRBV7-2 and TRBJ2-1; D perhaps matches TRBD1 (5 bases). Trimming removed 7 bases from V and 5 bases from J, with 15 bases in between. This CDR3 region has 14 residues. The germline V gene encodes CDR1 SGHTA and CDR2 FQGNSA.